Presented here are 7 T cell receptor beta chains from one specimen sequenced in a study of identical twins. TCRdb re-called the 5' RACE reads with MiXCR, one entry per CDR3 protein. The sample lists about 890,000 distinct CDR3 sequences, roughly 12% seen once, with around 1.5% in the top ten. The sample was also reused in another study, on yellow fever vaccine responses in identical twins.

Sequencing was done on a sample of PBMCs. All receptors come from a young woman in good health.

This clonotype was picked up a small number of times. The chain recombines TRBV14 with TRBJ1-1; D gene ambiguous. The V gene's germline CDR1 is SGHDN and CDR2 FVKESK. V was shortened by 0 bases and J by 0 bases, with 11 bases between the two germline ends. This CDR3 has 16 amino acids. The DNA of the CDR3 is TGTGCCAGCAGCCAAGAGCCGGGCAGCATGAACACTGAAGCTTTCTTT. Translated: CASSQEPGSMNTEAFF.

This clonotype was detected a few times. The chain is built from TRBV19 and TRBJ1-5; D remains unclear. Trimming took off 1 base at V and 3 bases at J, with 10 bases between the two ends. The germline CDR1 and CDR2 sequences are LNHDA and SQIVND (reference sequence). CDR3 size: 15 residues. The CDR3 region has the DNA TGTGCCAGTAGTATAGGTCCAGGATCCAATCAGCCCCAGCATTTT. Its protein product is CASSIGPGSNQPQHF.

This clonotype showed up just a few times. The rearrangement joins TRBV3-1 to TRBJ2-6; D gene ambiguous. V was clipped by 0 bases and J by 0 bases, with 6 bases between them. This CDR3 has 16 residues. Germline CDR1 LGHDT, CDR2 YNNKEL (reference sequence). The CDR3 coding sequence is TGTGCCAGCAGCCAAGAAGGGTACTCTGGGGCCAACGTCCTGACTTTC. Translating it yields CASSQEGYSGANVLTF.

The rearrangement uses TRBV28 and TRBJ2-3; 9 bases are a match to TRBD2. The J segment lost 2 bases and the V segment lost 6 bases, leaving 12 bases of the junction unmatched. CDR1 is MDHEN and CDR2 is SYDVKM in the germline V gene. This CDR3 is 17 amino acids long. The DNA of the CDR3 is TGTGCCAGCAGCCGACCCCAAGCGGGAGGTCACACAGATACGCAGTATTTT. Translating gives CASSRPQAGGHTDTQYF.

This clonotype was detected many times. The rearrangement joins TRBV10-3 to TRBJ2-2, with no clear D. V dropped 0 bases and J dropped 5 bases, with 4 bases sitting between them. CDR3 size: 13 residues. Germline CDR1 reads ENHRY; CDR2 reads SYGVKD. The CDR3 sequence: CAISESMTGELFF. DNA of the CDR3: TGTGCCATCAGTGAGTCGATGACCGGGGAGCTGTTTTTT.

This clonotype was detected many times. The chain combines TRBV7-9 with TRBJ2-1; 10 positions match TRBD1. The CDR3 contains 15 residues. With 5 bases clipped from V and 7 bases from J, the junction kept 8 bases outside the gene matches. CDR1 and CDR2 (germline): SEHNR, FQNEAQ (reference sequence). The CDR3 DNA sequence: TGTGCCAGCAGCCCAGGACAGGGGGGTTTGAATGAGCAGTTCTTC. Translation: CASSPGQGGLNEQFF.

This clonotype was recorded many times. The V and J genes are TRBV7-9 and TRBJ2-7, with D possibly called TRBD1 or TRBD2 (6 bases each). Trimming removed 6 bases at V and 7 bases at J, with 13 bases between. The CDR3 is 12 amino acids. Germline V gene sequence: CDR1 SEHNR, CDR2 FQNEAQ (reference sequence). This CDR3 is CASRREGGEQYF. The CDR3 coding sequence is TGTGCCAGCAGACGCGAAGGGGGGGAGCAGTACTTC.